One sample yielded the 29 T cell receptor beta chains listed below, sequenced in a study of T-cell reconstitution after alpha-beta-depleted transplantation in children (dated by TCRdb to the mid-2010s). Libraries were built with PCR. The sequencer listed for this sample is Illumina HiSeq 2500. TCR library preparation used molecular barcoding, with unique molecular identifiers applied to normalize quantification of the TCRbeta repertoire. TCRdb trimmed public reads at Q25 via fastp, called clones via MiXCR and kept in-frame beta chains. Every distinct CDR3 protein forms one entry, paired with its most common genes and DNA. The sample table holds 170,000 or so distinct CDR3 sequences, of which approximately 6.6% were seen once. The ten largest clones capture over 2.5% of the sample. The sample consisted of PBMCs from the stem cell graft donor, taken from the stem cell graft. The receptors shown here come from a human donor who donated a stem cell graft to a child with Wiskott-Aldrich syndrome.

V usage is TRBV28 and J usage is TRBJ2-6, with D perhaps TRBD1 (5 bases). The CDR3 is made up of 16 amino acids. V lost 3 bases, J lost 0 bases, and 9 bases lay in between. The V gene's germline CDR1 is MDHEN and CDR2 SYDVKM. The CDR3 protein is CASSFDRLSGANVLTF. CDR3 DNA: TGTGCCAGCAGTTTCGACAGACTCTCTGGGGCCAACGTCCTGACTTTC.

This clonotype was seen many times. The chain links TRBV7-8 to TRBJ2-4, with 7 bases identical to TRBD1. CDR1 is SGHVS, CDR2 FQNEAQ, per germline. The CDR3 is 18 amino acids. J was trimmed by 2 bases and V by 4 bases; bases with no gene match: 14. CDR3 sequence reads: CASSSRTTGSNPKNIQYF. The DNA of the CDR3 is TGTGCCAGCAGCTCACGAACGACAGGGTCAAATCCCAAAAACATTCAGTACTTC.

This clonotype has at least ten counts. The chain joins TRBV18 to TRBJ2-1, with TRBD2 matching 10 bases. The germline V gene encodes CDR1 KGHSH and CDR2 LQKENI. The junction had 7 bases not matched to a gene; V was cut back by 0 bases and J by 5 bases. The CDR3 contains 17 residues. CDR3 loop: CASSPPSGRAFDNEQFF. The CDR3 nucleotides read TGTGCCAGCTCACCACCCAGCGGGAGGGCCTTTGACAATGAGCAGTTCTTC.

This chain connects TRBV3-1 to TRBJ2-5; D may be TRBD2 (6 bases). The V gene's germline CDR1 is LGHDT and CDR2 YNNKEL (reference sequence). With 8 bases removed from V and 3 bases from J, the gap between germline ends came to 13 bases. CDR3 length: 13 residues. The DNA for the CDR3 is TGTGCCAGCCTGGACTACCCCGAAGAGACCCAGTACTTC. Its translation: CASLDYPEETQYF.

J is TRBJ2-6 and V is TRBV5-6; tentative D call: TRBD1 (7 bases). Germline V gene sequence: CDR1 SGHDT, CDR2 YYEEEE. CDR3 size: 16 residues. Trimming pared 4 bases from V and 2 bases from J, leaving 13 bases between. CDR3 amino acids: CASSGQGEAGANVLTF. The CDR3 bases are TGTGCCAGCAGCGGGCAGGGGGAGGCTGGGGCCAACGTCCTGACTTTC.

This clonotype was seen many times. This chain joins TRBV27 and TRBJ2-7, with D unresolved. V dropped 5 bases and J dropped 9 bases, with 14 bases sitting between them. In germline, CDR1 is MNHEY, CDR2 SMNVEV (reference sequence). The CDR3 extends over 12 amino acids. This CDR3 reads CASSPRTTAQYF. DNA of the CDR3: TGTGCCAGCAGTCCGCGGACCACCGCGCAGTACTTC.

This clonotype was picked up many times. The chain is built from TRBV5-1 and TRBJ1-3, with a weak D call TRBD1 (5 bases). CDR3 size: 15 residues. Trimming cost V 4 bases and J 7 bases, with 18 bases left between them. CDR1 and CDR2 from the germline V gene are SGHRS and YFSETQ. The CDR3 spells CASSLTFGAFNTIYF. The CDR3 bases are TGCGCCAGCAGCCTAACGTTCGGGGCCTTCAACACCATATATTTT.

This clonotype came up many times. V and J are TRBV5-1 and TRBJ2-3; TRBD2 matches at 14 bases. CDR1 is SGHRS, CDR2 YFSETQ, per germline. Trimming cost V 4 bases and J 2 bases; bases outside gene matches: 6. This CDR3 contains 17 residues. In DNA, the CDR3 is TGCGCCAGCAGCAGCGGGACTAGCGGGGGAGTCACAGATACGCAGTATTTT. This translates into CASSSGTSGGVTDTQYF. The complete variable domain, with remaining parts taken from reference TRBV5-1 and TRBJ2-3, reads KAGVTQTPRYLIKTRGQQVTLSCSPISGHRSVSWYQQTPGQGLQFLFEYFSETQRNKGNFPGRFSGRQFSNSRSEMNVSTLELGDSALYLCASSSGTSGGVTDTQYFGPGTRLTVL.

This clonotype occurred many times. V usage is TRBV10-3 and J usage is TRBJ2-5, with TRBD1 identical over 7 bases. The CDR3 spans 16 residues. Germline lookup yields CDR1 ENHRY and CDR2 SYGVKD. The V and J ends lost 10 bases and 1 base, in that order; junction bases with no gene match: 15. Here the CDR3 DNA reads TGTGCCACACGATACTCCCAGGGGGAAACCCAAGAGACCCAGTACTTC. This sequence encodes CATRYSQGETQETQYF.

Regarding this clonotype: A much bigger clone sits one base away, suggesting this may be a read error. The chain recombines TRBV7-9 with TRBJ1-1; no firm D call. The CDR3 length is 14 residues. Germline V gene lookup returns CDR1 SEHNR and CDR2 FQNEAQ (reference sequence). V gave up 2 bases and J gave up 4 bases, with 11 bases separating them. The DNA of the CDR3 is TGTGCCAGCAGCTTACGGAACGAGGGCACTGAAGCTTTCTTT. It translates to CASSLRNEGTEAFF.

This clonotype occurred many times. This chain connects TRBV10-2 to TRBJ2-7, with 11 bases identical to TRBD2. The CDR3 length is 14 residues. The V gene end was trimmed by 6 bases and the J gene end by 6 bases; junction bases not matched to a gene: 7. The germline gives CDR1 WSHSY, CDR2 SAAADI. CDR3 sequence: CASRITSGSPEQYF. Written as DNA, the CDR3 is TGCGCCAGCAGGATTACTAGCGGGAGCCCCGAGCAGTACTTC.

This clonotype was seen at least ten times. This chain connects TRBV20-1 to TRBJ1-5; 8 bases agree with TRBD1. The CDR3 has 14 residues. J gave up 3 bases and V 5 bases, and 6 bases lay outside the gene matches. Germline V CDR1 and CDR2: DFQATT, SNEGSKA (reference sequence). CDR3 region: CSAARTGNNQPQHF. In DNA form, the CDR3 reads TGCAGTGCTGCGAGGACAGGGAACAATCAGCCCCAGCATTTT.

This clonotype has a count of ten or more. This chain joins TRBV7-2 and TRBJ1-1, with a possible D match to TRBD1 (6 bases). The CDR3 totals 14 residues. V was clipped by 2 bases and J by 9 bases, with 16 bases between them. CDR1 and CDR2 from the germline V gene are SGHTA and FQGNSA. CDR3 coding DNA: TGTGCCAGCAGCTTATGGGGCGCCACAGGGAAAGCTTTCTTT. Its translation: CASSLWGATGKAFF.

This clonotype was detected many times. V gene TRBV15 combines with J gene TRBJ2-2; possibly TRBD1 for D (7 bases). Germline CDR1 LNHNV, CDR2 YYDKDF (reference sequence). CDR3 length: 18 amino acids. V was cut by 0 bases and J by 4 bases, with 18 bases left in between. The CDR3: CATSRDQATGRRTGELFF. The CDR3 DNA reads as TGTGCCACCAGCAGAGATCAGGCGACAGGGAGGCGCACCGGGGAGCTGTTTTTT. The full variable domain, in which reference TRBV15 and TRBJ2-2 provide the parts outside the CDR3, is DAMVIQNPRYQVTQFGKPVTLSCSQTLNHNVMYWYQQKSSQAPKLLFHYYDKDFNNEADTPDNFQSRRPNTSFCFLDIRSPGLGDTAMYLCATSRDQATGRRTGELFFGEGSRLTVL.

This clonotype was seen ten or more times. This chain connects TRBV5-1 to TRBJ2-1, with D hard to call. The ends were cut back, 2 bases at V and 3 bases at J, with 6 bases in the middle. Germline loops: CDR1 SGHRS, CDR2 YFSETQ. This CDR3 region has 13 residues. The CDR3 coding sequence is TGCGCCAGCAGCTTAGACGGCTACAATGAGCAGTTCTTC. This sequence encodes CASSLDGYNEQFF.

This clonotype showed up many times. J is TRBJ2-5 and V is TRBV20-1; D is unresolved. Germline V CDR1 and CDR2: DFQATT, SNEGSKA (reference sequence). V lost 2 bases, J lost 4 bases, and 11 bases lay in between. The CDR3 is 13 amino acids. CDR3 DNA: TGCAGTGCTAGATGGCCGGGTCCAGAGACCCAGTACTTC. Residues: CSARWPGPETQYF.

In its sample, this clonotype was seen many times. The chain couples TRBV5-1 to TRBJ2-2, with D possibly matching TRBD1 (5 bases). The germline V and J ends were trimmed by 0 bases and 8 bases, with 14 bases remaining between them. The CDR3 spans 15 residues. CDR1 and CDR2 (germline): SGHRS, YFSETQ. The CDR3 DNA follows: TGCGCCAGCAGCTTGGCCACCGACAGTTCGGGGGAGCTGTTTTTT. It yields the protein CASSLATDSSGELFF.

This clonotype was found many times. The chain combines TRBV10-3 with TRBJ2-7, with TRBD2 as a possible D gene (7 bases). The CDR3 is made up of 14 amino acids. V lost 2 bases to trimming and J lost 4 bases, with 12 bases between them. Germline values: CDR1 ENHRY, CDR2 SYGVKD. The CDR3 here is CAISERGARYEQYF. CDR3 DNA sequence: TGTGCCATCAGTGAGCGGGGGGCGCGTTACGAGCAGTACTTC.

This clonotype was detected many times. The rearrangement uses TRBV5-1 and TRBJ1-2; TRBD1 agrees at 9 bases. The CDR3 covers 15 residues. Germline lookup yields CDR1 SGHRS and CDR2 YFSETQ. V was pared by 5 bases and J by 5 bases, with 10 bases of the junction left unmatched. CDR3 coding DNA: TGCGCCAGCAGTGGAAAGGACAGGGGAGATTATGGCTACACCTTC. Translated: CASSGKDRGDYGYTF.

The rearrangement links TRBV5-1 to TRBJ1-3; the D is unclear. Between the trimmed V and J ends, which lost 5 bases and 0 bases, there was a span of 9 bases. CDR3 length: 14 amino acids. CDR1 is SGHRS and CDR2 is YFSETQ in the germline V gene. The CDR3 loop reads CASSPGYSGNTIYF. Here the CDR3 DNA reads TGCGCCAGCAGTCCAGGTTACTCTGGAAACACCATATATTTT.

This clonotype was recorded at least ten times. The rearrangement links TRBV20-1 to TRBJ2-3, with D possibly matching TRBD2 (5 bases). Germline loops: CDR1 DFQATT, CDR2 SNEGSKA (reference sequence). The CDR3 loop spans 13 amino acids. V shed 1 base and J shed 4 bases, with 9 bases lying between them. DNA for the CDR3: TGCAGTGCTAGAGTCCCTAGCCCAGATACGCAGTATTTT. Encoded protein: CSARVPSPDTQYF.

This clonotype appeared many times. The chain carries TRBV12-3 or TRBV12-4 and TRBJ1-2; 12 bases fit TRBD1. CDR3 length equals 16 residues. The V segment lost 5 bases and the J segment 4 bases; nucleotides outside the gene matches: 8. CDR3 region: CASSVRDRGLSYGYTF. The CDR3 nucleotides are TGTGCCAGCAGTGTCCGGGACAGGGGGCTGAGCTATGGCTACACCTTC.

This clonotype was seen ten or more times. The V call is TRBV12-3 or TRBV12-4, the J call TRBJ1-1; D is undetermined. This CDR3 is built from 15 residues. Trimming left V 3 bases short and J 4 bases short, with 15 bases between. The CDR3 here is CASSFWRTKGTEAFF. In DNA form, the CDR3 reads TGTGCCAGCAGTTTTTGGCGGACTAAGGGCACTGAAGCTTTCTTT.

This clonotype came up a few times. V usage is TRBV20-1 and J usage is TRBJ1-6; TRBD1 might be the D (5 bases). The V end was cut by 4 bases, the J end by 6 bases, with 13 bases between. Germline-derived CDR1 and CDR2 are DFQATT and SNEGSKA (reference sequence). This CDR3 has 14 amino acids. DNA of the CDR3: TGCAGTGCTACCTCGGGACCGATTAATTCACCCCTCCACTTT. Amino acids: CSATSGPINSPLHF.

This clonotype was seen ten or more times. The chain recombines TRBV10-3 with TRBJ1-5; no definite D call. Looked up from germline, CDR1 is ENHRY and CDR2 is SYGVKD. Trimming left V 8 bases short and J 3 bases short, with 8 bases between. This CDR3 is built from 12 residues. The CDR3 here is CAIGFANQPQHF. The CDR3 nucleotides are TGTGCCATCGGCTTTGCCAATCAGCCCCAGCATTTT.

This clonotype was recorded at least ten times. This sequence joins TRBV20-1 and TRBJ2-1, with unresolved D. Germline lookup yields CDR1 DFQATT and CDR2 SNEGSKA (reference sequence). There are 16 residues in the CDR3. Trimming removed 4 bases at V and 8 bases at J, with 24 bases between. Here the CDR3 reads CSATADGFPFVDEQFF. The CDR3 coding sequence is TGCAGTGCTACTGCAGACGGGTTTCCCTTTGTCGATGAGCAGTTCTTC.

This clonotype was found many times. The V and J genes are TRBV18 and TRBJ2-5; D is undetermined. Germline CDR1 reads KGHSH; CDR2 reads LQKENI. Trimming removed 3 bases from V and 0 bases from J, with 5 bases in between. This CDR3 has 13 amino acids. CDR3 amino acids: CASSPGYQETQYF. CDR3 sequence (DNA): TGTGCCAGCTCACCGGGATACCAAGAGACCCAGTACTTC.

This clonotype came up many times. The chain recombines TRBV12-3 or TRBV12-4 with TRBJ2-6; tentative D call: TRBD1 (6 bases). Trimming removed 6 bases at V and 2 bases at J, with 17 bases between. CDR3 size: 17 residues. CDR3 bases: TGTGCCAGCAGACCTCCGACAGGTTGGCCTGGGGCCAACGTCCTGACTTTC. This translates into CASRPPTGWPGANVLTF.

This clonotype showed up just a few times. CDR3 amino acids: CASSGGPRATQYF. CDR3 bases: TGCGCCAGCAGCGGCGGGCCGCGGGCGACCCAGTACTTC. This chain joins TRBV10-1 and TRBJ2-5; weak D call: TRBD2 (5 bases). There are 13 residues in the CDR3. Germline values: CDR1 WNHNN, CDR2 SYGVQD (reference sequence). Trimming removed 6 bases from V and 7 bases from J, with 15 bases in between.